The 27 T cell receptor beta chains presented below share a single source sample, sequenced in a study of CD8 T cells in ankylosing spondylitis. Findings of the study overall: In ankylosing spondylitis blood, a motif of roughly eight highly homologous TCR beta variants appeared characteristic.

No antigen has been identified for these receptors. TCRdb re-analysed the 5' RACE reads in MiXCR, keeping a single row per CDR3 protein. The sample carries about 220,000 distinct CDR3 sequences, 5.5% to 7.5% recorded once. The material sequenced was blood, either unsorted or a sorted T cell fraction (not recorded which). The origin of the receptors is a male donor with ankylosing spondylitis.

The chain links TRBV6-5 to TRBJ2-7; D is uncertain. The germline V gene has CDR1 MNHEY and CDR2 SVGAGI. The CDR3 is 14 residues long. Trimming took off 4 bases at V and 3 bases at J, with 13 bases between the two ends. CDR3 region: CASSFHPSGYEQYF. CDR3 DNA: TGTGCCAGCAGTTTTCACCCGTCGGGCTACGAGCAGTACTTC.

In this sample, this clonotype turned up a few times. The chain couples TRBV24-1 to TRBJ1-1; D might be TRBD1 (5 bases). The germline V gene encodes CDR1 KGHDR and CDR2 SFDVKD. The CDR3 is made up of 12 amino acids. The V end was cut by 7 bases, the J end by 4 bases, with 9 bases between. The CDR3 sequence: CATRNQGTEAFF. CDR3 coding DNA: TGTGCCACCAGAAACCAGGGCACTGAAGCTTTCTTT.

This clonotype came up many times. This rearrangement joins TRBV4-3 to TRBJ2-5, with D perhaps matching TRBD2 (5 bases). V shed 0 bases and J shed 5 bases, with 10 bases lying between them. Germline V gene data show CDR1 as LGHNA and CDR2 as YSLEER. This CDR3 is built from 14 residues. Here the CDR3 DNA reads TGCGCCAGCAGCCAAGATTGGGAGACGGAGACCCAGTACTTC. Translation: CASSQDWETETQYF.

In its sample, this clonotype was seen many times. This chain uses TRBV24-1 with TRBJ2-3; D ambiguous. V was trimmed by 4 bases and J by 4 bases, leaving 11 bases between them. The CDR3 loop spans 14 amino acids. CDR1 is KGHDR and CDR2 is SFDVKD in the germline V gene. CDR3 DNA: TGTGCCACCAGTGACCATGACGGGCCAGATACGCAGTATTTT. This gives the protein CATSDHDGPDTQYF.

To note about this clonotype: A much larger clonotype is one base distant, so this may be a read error. CDR3 bases: TGTGCCAGCAGCCATATAGCCGGGGAGCTGATTTTT. As protein: CASSHIAGELIF. The gene calls are TRBV9 and TRBJ2-2, with a tentative D call TRBD2 (5 bases). The germline V gene has CDR1 SGDLS and CDR2 YYNGEE. This CDR3 is 12 amino acids long.

This clonotype was counted only a few times. The chain recombines TRBV30 with TRBJ1-1; D is unclear. V was clipped by 0 bases and J by 6 bases, with 14 bases between them. The germline V gene encodes CDR1 GTSNPN and CDR2 SVGIG (reference sequence). CDR3 length: 14 amino acids. For the CDR3, the DNA is TGTGCCTGGAGTGTAGGTCTTGGGTTGTCTGAAGCTTTCTTT. Encoded protein: CAWSVGLGLSEAFF.

This clonotype has at least ten counts. The chain is built from TRBV7-9 and TRBJ1-2, with unresolved D. This CDR3 has 15 residues. The ends were cut back, 6 bases at V and 1 base at J, with 15 bases in the middle. CDR1 SEHNR and CDR2 FQNEAQ come from the germline V gene (reference sequence). The CDR3 nucleotides read TGTGCCAGCAGTTCGACGGGAGGGTATAACTATGGCTACACCTTC. Protein product: CASSSTGGYNYGYTF.

This clonotype was detected ten times or more. This chain joins TRBV28 and TRBJ2-5; maybe TRBD2 (5 bases). Germline CDR1 reads MDHEN; CDR2 reads SYDVKM. This CDR3 contains 14 residues. Trimming took 3 bases from V and 5 from J, leaving 13 bases between them. The DNA for the CDR3 is TGTGCCAGCAGTTTCCTTCGACCGGGGGAGACCCAGTACTTC. Amino acid sequence: CASSFLRPGETQYF.

In this sample, this clonotype turned up many times. The chain combines TRBV27 with TRBJ1-5; no clear D gene. Trimming removed 1 base from V and 2 bases from J, with 6 bases in between. The length of the CDR3 is 14 residues. Germline CDR1 is MNHEY and CDR2 is SMNVEV (reference sequence). The CDR3 DNA reads as TGTGCCAGCAGTTTATTTCCAGGCAATCAGCCCCAGCATTTT. This gives the protein CASSLFPGNQPQHF.

Turning to this clonotype: A single base separates this from a much larger clone, so it may be a read error. V usage is TRBV28 and J usage is TRBJ1-1, with D tentatively TRBD1 (5 bases). The V and J ends lost 3 bases and 4 bases respectively, with 21 bases between them. The CDR3 covers 17 residues. CDR1 is MDHEN, CDR2 SYDVKM, per germline. This chain's CDR3 is CASSFSGPGGVATEAFF. Here the CDR3 DNA reads TGTGCCAGCAGTTTTTCGGGCCCCGGGGGTGTGGCCACTGAAGCTTTCTTT. Drawing the rest from reference TRBV28 and TRBJ1-1, the complete variable domain is DVKVTQSSRYLVKRTGEKVFLECVQDMDHENMFWYRQDPGLGLRLIYFSYDVKMKEKGDIPEGYSVSREKKERFSLILESASTNQTSMYLCASSFSGPGGVATEAFFGQGTRLTVV.

V and J are TRBV18 and TRBJ2-5; no firm D call. Germline V gives CDR1 KGHSH, CDR2 LQKENI. The CDR3 is 13 amino acids. Deletions cut 3 bases from V and 2 bases from J, with 7 bases between. Here the CDR3 reads CASSPEMQETQYF. In nucleotides, the CDR3 is TGTGCCAGCTCACCTGAGATGCAAGAGACCCAGTACTTC.

The rearrangement joins TRBV14 to TRBJ2-5, with TRBD1 matching 8 bases. The CDR3 length is 15 residues. J gave up 2 bases and V 0 bases, and 2 bases lay outside the gene matches. CDR1 and CDR2 from the germline V gene are SGHDN and FVKESK. This CDR3 reads CASSQDRGLQETQYF. For the CDR3, the DNA is TGTGCCAGCAGCCAAGACAGGGGGCTTCAAGAGACCCAGTACTTC.

Many counts were recorded for this clonotype. DNA for the CDR3: TGCAGTGCTAGTTGGGCTAGCGGGGGCTCCTACGAGCAGTACTTC. It encodes CSASWASGGSYEQYF. J is TRBJ2-7 and V is TRBV20-1, with TRBD2 matching over 10 bases. Germline V gives CDR1 DFQATT, CDR2 SNEGSKA (reference sequence). CDR3 length: 15 residues. J gave up 0 bases and V 3 bases, and 5 bases lay outside the gene matches.

Turning to this clonotype: This may be a read error, as it is one base from a much larger clone. The gene calls are TRBV28 and TRBJ2-7; 12 bases are a match to TRBD2. The ends lost 4 bases at V and 5 bases at J; junction bases unmatched: 3. The CDR3 sequence is 14 residues long. CDR1 and CDR2 from the germline V gene are MDHEN and SYDVKM. DNA for the CDR3: TGTGCCAGCAGTTGGACTAGCGGGGTCAACGAGCAGTACTTC. Amino acids: CASSWTSGVNEQYF.

This clonotype was detected many times. The chain recombines TRBV6-5 with TRBJ2-7; a weak D match, TRBD1 (5 bases). Germline CDR1 is MNHEY and CDR2 is SVGAGI. V was cut by 0 bases and J by 1 base, with 10 bases left in between. CDR3 size: 15 residues. The CDR3, as DNA: TGTGCCAGCAGTTACTCTACCGACAGATCCTACGAGCAGTACTTC. Amino acids: CASSYSTDRSYEQYF.

This clonotype was detected ten times or more. This chain links TRBV7-2 with TRBJ2-5; 7 bases are shared with TRBD1. Germline V gene lookup returns CDR1 SGHTA and CDR2 FQGNSA. V dropped 5 bases and J dropped 5; count of bases not matched to a gene: 17. The CDR3 is 17 residues long. This chain's CDR3 is CASSQLGFRQGSETQYF. CDR3 in DNA: TGTGCCAGCAGCCAATTGGGCTTTCGACAGGGATCCGAGACCCAGTACTTC.

This chain connects TRBV20-1 to TRBJ2-7, with a tentative D call TRBD1 (5 bases). The CDR3 extends over 14 amino acids. V was pared by 7 bases and J by 3 bases, with 19 bases between. The V gene's germline CDR1 is DFQATT and CDR2 SNEGSKA (reference sequence). The DNA for the CDR3 is TGCAGTGGGGGCGAGCAGGCCCCGTGCTACGAGCAGTACTTC. It is translated as CSGGEQAPCYEQYF.

The V gene is TRBV9, the J gene TRBJ2-5, with D unresolved. The CDR3 loop spans 12 amino acids. CDR1 is SGDLS, CDR2 YYNGEE, per germline. Trimming took off 3 bases at V and 0 bases at J, with 3 bases between the two ends. The CDR3, as DNA: TGTGCCAGCAGCGCGTACCAAGAGACCCAGTACTTC. Protein sequence: CASSAYQETQYF.

In its sample, this clonotype was seen many times. The V call is TRBV20-1, the J call TRBJ2-3; TRBD2 matches 7 bases. V trimming: 3 bases; J trimming: 0 bases; junction bases outside the gene matches: 6. From germline, CDR1 is DFQATT and CDR2 SNEGSKA (reference sequence). CDR3 length: 15 amino acids. The CDR3 is CSASQGLPSTDTQYF. In DNA form, the CDR3 reads TGCAGTGCTAGCCAGGGACTACCTAGCACAGATACGCAGTATTTT.

This clonotype was seen repeatedly, ten times or more. This chain uses TRBV20-1 with TRBJ2-2; 7 positions match TRBD1. CDR3 length: 14 residues. Germline-derived CDR1 and CDR2 are DFQATT and SNEGSKA (reference sequence). Trimming removed 6 bases from V and 6 bases from J; junction bases left unmatched: 10. CDR3: CSARPTGLAGELFF. The DNA for the CDR3 is TGCAGTGCGAGACCGACAGGGTTGGCCGGGGAGCTGTTTTTT.

The sample holds many counts of this clonotype. V usage is TRBV10-2 and J usage is TRBJ2-7; no clear D gene. Germline lookup yields CDR1 WSHSY and CDR2 SAAADI. Between the trimmed V and J ends, which lost 5 bases and 2 bases, there was a span of 19 bases. This CDR3 is 16 amino acids long. Here the CDR3 reads CASSTVMGIRAYEQYF. Written as DNA, the CDR3 is TGCGCCAGCAGTACCGTCATGGGCATTAGAGCCTACGAGCAGTACTTC.

This clonotype appeared a few times. The V and J genes are TRBV30 and TRBJ2-1; 7 bases map to TRBD2. Germline CDR1 is GTSNPN and CDR2 is SVGIG (reference sequence). Trimming cost V 0 bases and J 7 bases; bases outside gene matches: 18. The CDR3 consists of 18 residues. This chain's CDR3 is CAWSVNGWGGSSRNEQFF. CDR3 DNA: TGTGCCTGGAGTGTAAATGGGTGGGGCGGGAGCTCGAGGAATGAGCAGTTCTTC. Variable domain in full (rest from reference TRBV30 and TRBJ2-1): SQTIHQWPATLVQPVGSPLSLECTVEGTSNPNLYWYRQAAGRGLQLLFYSVGIGQISSEVPQNLSASRPQDRQFILSSKKLLLSDSGFYLCAWSVNGWGGSSRNEQFFGPGTRLTVL.

At least ten counts were recorded for this clonotype. The gene calls are TRBV20-1 and TRBJ2-2, with D tentatively TRBD1 (5 bases). CDR1 is DFQATT and CDR2 is SNEGSKA in the germline V gene (reference sequence). This CDR3 is 12 amino acids long. V gave up 2 bases and J gave up 6 bases, with 7 bases separating them. CDR3 protein: CSARIGAGELFF. CDR3 nucleotide sequence: TGCAGTGCTAGAATAGGGGCCGGGGAGCTGTTTTTT.

This clonotype was counted ten times or more. The chain recombines TRBV7-2 with TRBJ1-2; possibly TRBD1 for D (6 bases). The germline V and J ends were trimmed by 5 bases and 3 bases, with 16 bases remaining between them. This CDR3 region has 15 residues. Germline V CDR1 and CDR2: SGHTA, FQGNSA. CDR3 sequence: CASSPSTGTHYGYTF. CDR3 nucleotide sequence: TGTGCCAGCAGCCCATCGACCGGGACACACTATGGCTACACCTTC.

The table lists this clonotype with a few counts. The V call is TRBV7-8, the J call TRBJ1-2; D gene unclear. V was clipped by 5 bases and J by 1 base, with 14 bases between them. The CDR3 spans 15 residues. Germline CDR1 is SGHVS and CDR2 is FQNEAQ. This chain's CDR3 is CASSLKETLNYGYTF. The CDR3 nucleotides read TGTGCCAGCAGCCTGAAGGAGACTCTTAACTATGGCTACACCTTC.

This clonotype was recorded at least ten times. The chain combines TRBV29-1 with TRBJ1-2; D possibly corresponds to TRBD1 (5 bases). CDR1 is SQVTM and CDR2 is ANQGSEA in the germline V gene. Trimming cost V 1 base and J 8 bases, with 17 bases left between them. This CDR3 spans 14 amino acids. CDR3 nucleotide sequence: TGCAGCGTTGAAGTGACAGCCCCCTCTACGGGCTACACCTTC. Translation: CSVEVTAPSTGYTF.

This clonotype was detected many times. The chain is built from TRBV20-1 and TRBJ1-5, with a weak D call TRBD1 (6 bases). V lost 0 bases and J 5 bases, leaving 11 bases between the germline ends. CDR3 size: 14 residues. Germline-derived CDR1 and CDR2 are DFQATT and SNEGSKA (reference sequence). CDR3 nucleotide sequence: TGCAGTGCTAGAGATAGCACAGGGTATCAGCCCCAGCATTTT. Translated: CSARDSTGYQPQHF.